These 21 T cell receptor beta chains were sequenced from one sample in a study of T cells in Graves' hyperthyroidism and ophthalmopathy. TCR beta CDR3 regions were amplified from RNA transcripts. A set of HTBI primers served as the primers for a first-round RT-PCR of the TCR CDR3. Each CDR3 protein gets one entry after TCRdb re-called the multiplex PCR reads with MiXCR. Here the sample spans 700,000 to 950,000 distinct CDR3 sequences, 35% being singletons. The sequencing sample was made of blood. These receptors all stem from a woman between 40 and 50 years old with Graves' hyperthyroidism.

This clonotype has ten or more counts. V is TRBV10-3 and J is TRBJ1-2; possible D gene TRBD1, 6 bases. The CDR3 covers 13 residues. V gave up 7 bases and J gave up 6 bases, with 15 bases separating them. CDR1 and CDR2 (germline): ENHRY, SYGVKD. CDR3 in amino acids: CAITQGGFDGYTF. The CDR3 DNA sequence: TGTGCCATCACCCAAGGGGGGTTCGATGGCTACACCTTC.

In this sample, this clonotype turned up many times. The chain combines TRBV10-3 with TRBJ2-2; no clear D. Trimming shortened V by 5 bases and J by 2 bases, and 12 bases separated the two germline ends. CDR1 ENHRY and CDR2 SYGVKD come from the germline V gene. This CDR3 is built from 15 residues. The CDR3 loop reads CAISPQPANTGELFF. The CDR3 nucleotides read TGTGCCATCAGTCCCCAGCCGGCCAACACCGGGGAGCTGTTTTTT.

The chain carries TRBV20-1 and TRBJ2-7, with D unresolved. Per germline, CDR1 DFQATT and CDR2 SNEGSKA (reference sequence). V was cut by 2 bases and J by 2 bases, with 7 bases left in between. This CDR3 region has 12 residues. The CDR3 nucleotides read TGCAGTGCTAGACCCGGGCCCTACGAGCAGTACTTC. Protein sequence: CSARPGPYEQYF.

This clonotype occurred once. V usage is TRBV6-1 and J usage is TRBJ2-7; D call uncertain. CDR3 length equals 13 residues. Trimming cost V 6 bases and J 0 bases, with 9 bases left between them. Germline CDR1 MNHNS, CDR2 SASEGT. This CDR3 is CASRLGGSYEQYF. In nucleotides, the CDR3 is TGTGCCAGCAGACTGGGTGGCTCCTACGAGCAGTACTTC.

This clonotype was detected a few times. V is TRBV4-3 and J is TRBJ2-7, with D perhaps being TRBD1 or TRBD2 (5 bases each). Trimming cost V 0 bases and J 2 bases, with 17 bases left between them. This CDR3 has 17 residues. Germline-derived CDR1 and CDR2 are LGHNA and YSLEER. In nucleotides, the CDR3 is TGCGCCAGCAGCCAAGATGTAACGTTGGGACGAACCTACGAGCAGTACTTC. Translation: CASSQDVTLGRTYEQYF.

The chain couples TRBV15 to TRBJ1-5; D gene uncertain. This CDR3 is built from 16 residues. V was pared by 3 bases and J by 0 bases, with 12 bases between. Germline V gene data show CDR1 as LNHNV and CDR2 as YYDKDF (reference sequence). The chain's CDR3 is CATSSFSQNSNQPQHF. The CDR3 DNA is TGTGCCACCAGCAGCTTCAGCCAAAATAGCAATCAGCCCCAGCATTTT. Based on the CDR3 plus reference TRBV15 and TRBJ1-5, the full variable domain is DAMVIQNPRYQVTQFGKPVTLSCSQTLNHNVMYWYQQKSSQAPKLLFHYYDKDFNNEADTPDNFQSRRPNTSFCFLDIRSPGLGDTAMYLCATSSFSQNSNQPQHFGDGTRLSIL.

This clonotype was seen ten or more times. The V and J genes are TRBV7-9 and TRBJ2-7; D is perhaps TRBD2 (6 bases). The germline V and J ends were trimmed by 5 bases and 3 bases, with 11 bases remaining between them. Germline V lookup: CDR1 SEHNR, CDR2 FQNEAQ (reference sequence). This CDR3 has 13 residues. The CDR3 region has the DNA TGTGCCAGCAGCCCGGAGGGGTTCTACGAGCAGTACTTC. This codes for CASSPEGFYEQYF.

The sample holds a few counts of this clonotype. V usage is TRBV20-1 and J usage is TRBJ2-5, with TRBD1 matching over 8 bases. V lost 6 bases and J lost 5; bases outside the gene matches: 8. Germline V gene lookup returns CDR1 DFQATT and CDR2 SNEGSKA (reference sequence). The CDR3 has 13 amino acids. The CDR3 region is CSAPRQGKETQYF. For the CDR3, the DNA is TGCAGTGCCCCCAGACAGGGGAAGGAGACCCAGTACTTC.

This clonotype was seen more than once but under ten times. This chain joins TRBV4-1 and TRBJ2-7, with TRBD2 identical over 10 bases. The CDR3 spans 15 residues. CDR1 and CDR2 (germline): MGHRA, YSYEKL. The J segment lost 3 bases and the V segment lost 3 bases, leaving 5 bases of the junction unmatched. Written as DNA, the CDR3 is TGCGCCAGCAGCCACCAGACTAGCGGGTTCTACGAGCAGTACTTC. Amino acid sequence: CASSHQTSGFYEQYF.

V gene TRBV7-9 combines with J gene TRBJ2-7; a weak D match, TRBD1 (6 bases). Germline CDR1 SEHNR, CDR2 FQNEAQ (reference sequence). The CDR3 contains 12 residues. V dropped 11 bases and J dropped 4 bases, with 15 bases sitting between them. DNA for the CDR3: TGTGCCTGGAGTTCTCAGGGGTACGAGCAGTACTTC. Amino acids: CAWSSQGYEQYF. Supplemented by reference TRBV7-9 and TRBJ2-7, the full variable domain reads DTGVSQNPRHKITKRGQNVTFRCDPISEHNRLYWYRQTLGQGPEFLTYFQNEAQLEKSRLLSDRFSAERPKGSFSTLEIQRTEQGDSAMYLCAWSSQGYEQYFGPGTRLTVT.

V gene TRBV7-2 combines with J gene TRBJ2-2, with TRBD1 matching over 10 bases. The germline V gene encodes CDR1 SGHTA and CDR2 FQGNSA. The CDR3 spans 15 residues. The V and J ends lost 5 bases and 8 bases, in that order; junction bases with no gene match: 8. CDR3 sequence (DNA): TGTGCCAGCAGCCCCGGGACAGGGGTATCTGGGGAGCTGTTTTTT. Translation: CASSPGTGVSGELFF.

The chain carries TRBV5-1 and TRBJ2-6; D is possibly TRBD1 (6 bases). The V end lost 4 bases, the J end lost 6 bases, and 14 bases lay between the germline ends. This CDR3 contains 15 residues. Per germline, CDR1 SGHRS and CDR2 YFSETQ. The CDR3 region has the DNA TGCGCCAGCAGCGAACAGGGTATCGAGGCCAACGTCCTGACTTTC. Translation gives CASSEQGIEANVLTF.

For this clonotype: A much larger clone lies a single base off, so this may be a read error. CDR3 loop: CASSSGHRITEAFF. CDR3 sequence (DNA): TGTGCCAGCAGTTCAGGACACAGGATCACTGAAGCTTTCTTT. V usage is TRBV7-8 and J usage is TRBJ1-1; D is possibly TRBD1 (5 bases). The CDR3 sequence is 14 residues long. CDR1 SGHVS and CDR2 FQNEAQ come from the germline V gene. With 6 bases removed from V and 4 bases from J, the gap between germline ends came to 15 bases.

There are a few counts of this clonotype. The chain combines TRBV19 with TRBJ1-5, with D unclear. There are 14 residues in the CDR3. From germline, CDR1 is LNHDA and CDR2 SQIVND (reference sequence). With 1 base removed from V and 6 bases from J, the gap between germline ends came to 10 bases. CDR3 sequence: CASSIGRAGQPQHF. The DNA of the CDR3 is TGTGCCAGTAGTATAGGGCGGGCAGGTCAGCCCCAGCATTTT.

This clonotype was counted at least ten times. V is TRBV29-1 and J is TRBJ2-2, with 7 positions matching TRBD2. Germline lookup yields CDR1 SQVTM and CDR2 ANQGSEA. CDR3 size: 13 residues. V gave up 7 bases and J gave up 4 bases; unmatched junction bases: 6. The CDR3 nucleotides read TGCAGCGGTAGCGGGCGAGGCACCGGGGAGCTGTTTTTT. Amino acid sequence: CSGSGRGTGELFF.

This clonotype occurred many times. J is TRBJ1-1 and V is TRBV7-9, with a weak D call TRBD1 (5 bases). V lost 6 bases, J lost 8 bases, and 16 bases lay in between. This CDR3 region has 13 residues. The germline V gene encodes CDR1 SEHNR and CDR2 FQNEAQ (reference sequence). CDR3 DNA: TGTGCCAGCAGTTTGGGACGGGAGCGAGAAGCTTTCTTT. Protein sequence: CASSLGREREAFF. Using reference TRBV7-9 and TRBJ1-1 for the parts outside the CDR3, the full variable domain is DTGVSQNPRHKITKRGQNVTFRCDPISEHNRLYWYRQTLGQGPEFLTYFQNEAQLEKSRLLSDRFSAERPKGSFSTLEIQRTEQGDSAMYLCASSLGREREAFFGQGTRLTVV.

This clonotype was detected only a few times. The chain uses TRBV7-2 and TRBJ1-5; D uncertain. Germline V CDR1 and CDR2: SGHTA, FQGNSA. CDR3 length equals 16 residues. V lost 0 bases, J lost 4 bases, and 13 bases lay in between. CDR3 protein: CASSLASSHGNQPQHF. The CDR3 nucleotides are TGTGCCAGCAGCTTAGCGTCCAGCCACGGGAATCAGCCCCAGCATTTT.

This clonotype appeared a few times. This chain uses TRBV2 with TRBJ2-3; D might be TRBD1 (5 bases). V dropped 4 bases and J dropped 1 base, with 9 bases sitting between them. This CDR3 contains 14 residues. Germline values: CDR1 SNHLY, CDR2 FYNNEI. This CDR3 reads CASSAVGGTDTQYF. In DNA, the CDR3 is TGTGCCAGCAGTGCGGTAGGGGGCACAGATACGCAGTATTTT.

This rearrangement joins TRBV9 to TRBJ1-6; the match to TRBD1 covers 7 bases. In germline, CDR1 is SGDLS, CDR2 YYNGEE. V was pared by 5 bases and J by 10 bases, with 12 bases of the junction left unmatched. This CDR3 comprises 15 residues. The CDR3 region is CASSGGANRGSPLHF. CDR3 DNA sequence: TGTGCCAGCAGTGGCGGGGCAAACAGGGGATCACCCCTCCACTTT.

The chain links TRBV7-3 to TRBJ1-2; no clear D gene. CDR3 length equals 13 residues. Trimming took 5 bases from V and 8 from J, leaving 15 bases between them. Germline values: CDR1 SGHTA, CDR2 FQGTGA. CDR3 residues: CASSTPGGWGYTF. CDR3 bases: TGTGCCAGCAGCACTCCCGGAGGATGGGGCTACACCTTC.

This clonotype has a handful of counts. This chain links TRBV6-1 with TRBJ2-5; 13 bases match TRBD2. V lost 8 bases to trimming and J lost 2 bases; unmatched junction nucleotides: 5. This CDR3 has 15 residues. CDR1 and CDR2 from the germline V gene are MNHNS and SASEGT. CDR3 in amino acids: CASAAGLAGQETQYF. CDR3 coding DNA: TGTGCCAGCGCAGCGGGACTAGCGGGGCAAGAGACCCAGTACTTC.